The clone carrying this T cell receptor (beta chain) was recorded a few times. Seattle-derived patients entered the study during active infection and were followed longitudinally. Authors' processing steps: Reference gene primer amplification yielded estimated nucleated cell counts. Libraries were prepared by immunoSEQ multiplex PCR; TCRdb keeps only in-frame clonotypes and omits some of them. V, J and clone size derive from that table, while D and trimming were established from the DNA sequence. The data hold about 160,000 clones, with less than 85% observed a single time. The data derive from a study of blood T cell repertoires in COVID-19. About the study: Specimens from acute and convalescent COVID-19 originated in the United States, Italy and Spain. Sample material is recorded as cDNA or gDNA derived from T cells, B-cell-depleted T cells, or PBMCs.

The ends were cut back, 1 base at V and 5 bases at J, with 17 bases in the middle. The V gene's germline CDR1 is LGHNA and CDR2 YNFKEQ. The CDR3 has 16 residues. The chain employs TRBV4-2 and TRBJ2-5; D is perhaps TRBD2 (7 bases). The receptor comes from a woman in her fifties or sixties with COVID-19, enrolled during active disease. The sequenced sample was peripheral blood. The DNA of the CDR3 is TGTGCCAGCAGCCAAGGCCCTGGGGGGGGCACTGAGACCCAGTACTTC. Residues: CASSQGPGGGTETQYF.